What follows are 9 T cell receptor beta chains derived from one specimen sequenced in a study of identical twins. MiXCR, applied by TCRdb to the 5' RACE reads, yields one record per CDR3 protein. This sample has 420,000 or so distinct CDR3 sequences, with less than 20% found just once. Sequenced: naive T cells sorted from blood. The receptors originated from a man aged 50 to 60 in good health.

This clonotype came up many times. V usage is TRBV5-1 and J usage is TRBJ2-1; D unclear. This CDR3 is 14 amino acids long. Trimming left V 1 base short and J 5 bases short, with 10 bases between. Per germline, CDR1 SGHRS and CDR2 YFSETQ. The CDR3: CASSLRGPNNEQFF. Written as DNA, the CDR3 is TGCGCCAGCAGCTTGAGAGGACCCAACAATGAGCAGTTCTTC.

The chain recombines TRBV20-1 with TRBJ1-3, with D perhaps TRBD1 (6 bases). V lost 6 bases, J lost 16 bases, and 19 bases lay in between. Germline-derived CDR1 and CDR2 are DFQATT and SNEGSKA (reference sequence). This CDR3 comprises 11 residues. CDR3 DNA sequence: TGCAGTGCCCCCGACAGGAGGACTTATTATTTT. As protein: CSAPDRRTYYF.

This rearrangement joins TRBV27 to TRBJ1-1; D is ambiguous. Germline assignment: CDR1 MNHEY and CDR2 SMNVEV (reference sequence). There are 13 residues in the CDR3. Trimming removed 1 base at V and 4 bases at J, with 7 bases between. The CDR3 sequence: CASSLFGRTEAFF. As DNA, the CDR3 is TGTGCCAGCAGTTTATTCGGTCGCACTGAAGCTTTCTTT.

In its sample, this clonotype was seen a few times. This chain uses TRBV5-5 with TRBJ2-7; 13 nucleotides match TRBD2. Germline CDR1 reads SGHKS; CDR2 reads YYEKEE (reference sequence). The length of the CDR3 is 16 residues. V was pared by 3 bases and J by 6 bases, with 9 bases of the junction left unmatched. CDR3 loop: CASSSVLAGGLGEQYF. CDR3 bases: TGTGCCAGCAGCTCCGTACTAGCGGGAGGGCTGGGCGAGCAGTACTTC.

The chain has TRBV6-1 and TRBJ2-3; tentative D call: TRBD1 (5 bases). Between the trimmed V and J ends, which lost 5 bases and 1 base, there was a span of 19 bases. The CDR3 contains 17 residues. The germline V gene encodes CDR1 MNHNS and CDR2 SASEGT. CDR3 in DNA: TGTGCCAGCAGTCCGTCCCAGGGATTCTCTGGCACAGATACGCAGTATTTT. It yields the protein CASSPSQGFSGTDTQYF.

In this sample, this clonotype turned up a few times. The chain combines TRBV4-2 with TRBJ1-5; no clear D. CDR3 size: 15 residues. V lost 1 base, J lost 7 bases, and 14 bases lay in between. CDR1 LGHNA and CDR2 YNFKEQ come from the germline V gene. CDR3: CASSQGRGSGQPQHF. CDR3 DNA sequence: TGTGCCAGCAGCCAAGGACGGGGAAGTGGCCAGCCCCAGCATTTT.

This clonotype was seen a handful of times. V and J are TRBV20-1 and TRBJ1-1; 10 bases are a match to TRBD1. This CDR3 is 15 amino acids long. CDR1 and CDR2 (germline): DFQATT, SNEGSKA (reference sequence). The trim removed 3 bases at V and 6 bases at J, leaving 10 bases unmatched. CDR3 nucleotides: TGCAGTGCTAGGGCCAGGGACAGGGGATCCGCTGAAGCTTTCTTT. This translates into CSARARDRGSAEAFF.

The chain carries TRBV12-3 or TRBV12-4 and TRBJ1-2; a possible D gene is TRBD1 (5 bases). The CDR3 contains 12 residues. The ends were cut back, 5 bases at V and 9 bases at J, with 13 bases in the middle. Here the CDR3 DNA reads TGTGCCAGCAGTACTACAGGATTCAGCTACACCTTC. Protein: CASSTTGFSYTF.

This rearrangement joins TRBV7-9 to TRBJ1-1; D is undetermined. Germline loops: CDR1 SEHNR, CDR2 FQNEAQ (reference sequence). CDR3 length equals 14 residues. V was clipped by 1 base and J by 5 bases, with 11 bases between them. The CDR3, as DNA: TGTGCCAGCAGCTTAGTAAGGCCGGTTACTGAAGCTTTCTTT. Amino acid sequence: CASSLVRPVTEAFF.